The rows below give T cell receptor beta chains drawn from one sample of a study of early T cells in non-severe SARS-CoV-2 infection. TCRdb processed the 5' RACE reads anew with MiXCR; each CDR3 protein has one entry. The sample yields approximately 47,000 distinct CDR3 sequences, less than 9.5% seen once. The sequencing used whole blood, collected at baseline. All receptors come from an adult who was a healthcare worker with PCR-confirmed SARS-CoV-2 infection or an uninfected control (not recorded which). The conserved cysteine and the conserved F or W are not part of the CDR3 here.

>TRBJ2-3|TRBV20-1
SARSGGDPTDTQY
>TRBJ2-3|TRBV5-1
ASSMSGHTDTQY
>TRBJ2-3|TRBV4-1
ASTIGQTSNTDTQY
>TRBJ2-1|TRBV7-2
ASSPTPGVEQF
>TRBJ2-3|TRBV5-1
ASSLERAHADTQY
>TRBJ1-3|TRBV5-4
ASSLAGLDTIY
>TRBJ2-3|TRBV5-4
ASSFMTSGGGNTQY
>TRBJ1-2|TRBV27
ASSLRAGGYGYT
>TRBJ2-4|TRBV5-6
ASSLHLGTSGYFPIPLAKNIQY
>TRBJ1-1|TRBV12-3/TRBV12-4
ASSFYRDRSTEAF
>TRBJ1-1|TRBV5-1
ASSVSENTEAF